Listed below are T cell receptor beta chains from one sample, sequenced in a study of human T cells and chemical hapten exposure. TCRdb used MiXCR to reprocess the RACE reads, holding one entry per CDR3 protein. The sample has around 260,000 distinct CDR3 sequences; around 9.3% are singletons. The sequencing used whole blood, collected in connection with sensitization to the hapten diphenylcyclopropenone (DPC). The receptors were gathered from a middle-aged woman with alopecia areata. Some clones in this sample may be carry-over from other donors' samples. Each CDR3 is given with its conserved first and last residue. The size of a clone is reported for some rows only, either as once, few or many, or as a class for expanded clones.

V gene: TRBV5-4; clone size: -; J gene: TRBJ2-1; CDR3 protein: CASSLIGLDNEQFF
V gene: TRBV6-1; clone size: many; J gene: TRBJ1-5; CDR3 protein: CASSEAGNQPQHF
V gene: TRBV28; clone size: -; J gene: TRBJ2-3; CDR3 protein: CASSESGTGSDTQYF
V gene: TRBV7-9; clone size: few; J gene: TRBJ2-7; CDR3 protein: CASSLGMQGPTYEQYF
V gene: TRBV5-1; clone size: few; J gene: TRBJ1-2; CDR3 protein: CASRETGGNGYTF
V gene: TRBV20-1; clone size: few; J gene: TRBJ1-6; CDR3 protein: CSARPRGSLHF
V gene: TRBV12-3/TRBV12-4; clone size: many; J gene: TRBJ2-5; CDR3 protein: CASSLPGTAQGTQYF
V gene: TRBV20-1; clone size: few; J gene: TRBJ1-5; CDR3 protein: CSASRQGQPQHF
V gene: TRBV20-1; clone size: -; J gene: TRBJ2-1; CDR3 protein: CSAHSREGIHNEQFF
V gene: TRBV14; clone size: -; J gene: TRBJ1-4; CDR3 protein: CASSQPGQGPNEKLFF
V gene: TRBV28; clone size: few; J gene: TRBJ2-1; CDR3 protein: CASRSGTSGSREQFF
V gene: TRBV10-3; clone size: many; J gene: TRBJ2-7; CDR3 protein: CATEDQGKDEQYF
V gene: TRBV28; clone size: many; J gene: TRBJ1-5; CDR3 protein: CASSVWSGAFQPQHF
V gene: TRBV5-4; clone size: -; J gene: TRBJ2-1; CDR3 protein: CASSIGGLADNEQFF
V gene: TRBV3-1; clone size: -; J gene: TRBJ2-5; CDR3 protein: CASSQHGTGVQETQYF
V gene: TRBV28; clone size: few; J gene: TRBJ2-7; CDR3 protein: CASSLVRLAGEPYEQYF
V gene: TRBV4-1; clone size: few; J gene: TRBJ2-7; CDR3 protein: CASSQLEDTLRKQYF
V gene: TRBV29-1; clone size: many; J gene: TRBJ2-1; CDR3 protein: CSVNSGTSGGEQFF
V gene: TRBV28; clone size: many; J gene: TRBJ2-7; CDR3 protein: CASSPRQGAHEQYF
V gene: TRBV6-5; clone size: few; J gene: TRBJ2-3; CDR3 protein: CASSRIPGPASTDTQYF
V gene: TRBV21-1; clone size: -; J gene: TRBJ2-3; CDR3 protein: CASSKAGAGFLLFTDTQYF
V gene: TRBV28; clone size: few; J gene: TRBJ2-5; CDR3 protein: CASSFGGQGLETQYF
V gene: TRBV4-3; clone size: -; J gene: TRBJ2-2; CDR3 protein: CASSQVSPDVWKSNTGELFF
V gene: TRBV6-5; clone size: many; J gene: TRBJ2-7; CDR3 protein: CASSYGDRAHEQYF
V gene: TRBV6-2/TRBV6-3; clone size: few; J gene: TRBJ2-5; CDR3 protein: CASSYQQETQYF
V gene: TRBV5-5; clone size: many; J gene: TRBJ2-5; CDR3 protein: CASTVGETQYF
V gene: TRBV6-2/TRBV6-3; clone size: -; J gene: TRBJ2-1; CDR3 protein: CASRKARREGIYNEQFF
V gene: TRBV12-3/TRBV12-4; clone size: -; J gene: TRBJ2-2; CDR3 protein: CASRLAGGGHTGELFF
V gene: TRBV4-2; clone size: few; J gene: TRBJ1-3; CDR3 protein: CASSQQIQGSTLGNTIYF
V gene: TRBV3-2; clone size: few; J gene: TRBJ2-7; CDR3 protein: CASSQPRTGAPFYEQYF
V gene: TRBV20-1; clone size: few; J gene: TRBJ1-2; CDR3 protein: CSARVPFKARSHGYTF
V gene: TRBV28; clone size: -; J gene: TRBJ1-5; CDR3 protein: CASSFWGSNQPQHF
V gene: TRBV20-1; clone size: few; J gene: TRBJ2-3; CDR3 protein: CSARDGFGTGDTQYF
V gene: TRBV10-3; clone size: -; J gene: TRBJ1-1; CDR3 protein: CAISVAPNTEAFF
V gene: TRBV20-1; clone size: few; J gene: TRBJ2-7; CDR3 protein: CSADGLAGRTYEQYF
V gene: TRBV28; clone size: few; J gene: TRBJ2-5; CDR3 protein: CASSPQWEETQYF
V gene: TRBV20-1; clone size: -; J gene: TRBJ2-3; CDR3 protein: CSASPGLADTQYF
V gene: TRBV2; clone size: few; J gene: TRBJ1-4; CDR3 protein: CASSGTSGREKLFF
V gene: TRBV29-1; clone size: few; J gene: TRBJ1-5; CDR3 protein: CSVGPSGGAGQPQHF
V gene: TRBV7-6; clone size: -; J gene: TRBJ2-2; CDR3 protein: CASSLEVRVANTGELFF
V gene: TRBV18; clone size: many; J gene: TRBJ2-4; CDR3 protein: CASSPSLTGAKNIQYF
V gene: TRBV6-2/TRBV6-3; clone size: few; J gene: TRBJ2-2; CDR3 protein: CASRPTSAGELFF
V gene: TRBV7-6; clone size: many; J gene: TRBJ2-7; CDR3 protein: CASSSQGTSGRYEQYF
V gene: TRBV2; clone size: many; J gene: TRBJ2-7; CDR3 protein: CASSLGQGLREQYF
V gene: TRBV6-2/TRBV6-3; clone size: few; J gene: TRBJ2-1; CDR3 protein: CASSYVGLVSEQFF
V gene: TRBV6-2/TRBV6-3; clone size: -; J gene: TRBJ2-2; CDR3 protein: CASSYPRDRNTGELFF
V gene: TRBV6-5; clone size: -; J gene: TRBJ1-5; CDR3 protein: CASSGTGEQPQHF
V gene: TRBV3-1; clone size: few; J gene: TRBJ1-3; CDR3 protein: CASSQFGATIYF
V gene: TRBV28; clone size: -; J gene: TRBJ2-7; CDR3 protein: CACSLGKWGQYF
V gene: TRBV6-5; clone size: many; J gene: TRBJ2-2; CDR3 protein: CASGQPNTGELFF
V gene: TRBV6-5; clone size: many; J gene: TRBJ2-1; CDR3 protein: CASNKLLGGSEQFF
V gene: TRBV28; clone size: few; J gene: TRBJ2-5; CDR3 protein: CASSDTMPGETQYF
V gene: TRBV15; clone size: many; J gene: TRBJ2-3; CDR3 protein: CATSRDGGFVDTQYF
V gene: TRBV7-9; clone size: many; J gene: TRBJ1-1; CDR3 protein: CASSPDGGNTEAFF
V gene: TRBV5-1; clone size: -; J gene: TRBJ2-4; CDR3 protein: CASSSTIRNIQYF